In this sample, the clone carrying this T cell receptor beta chain turned up a few times. The sample is drawn from a study of blood T cell repertoires in COVID-19. TCRdb keeps only in-frame clones here, not all; method: immunoSEQ multiplex PCR. The sample lists approximately 27,000 clones; just over 85% were seen once. This sequence originates from a man between 65 and 85 years old with acute or convalescent COVID-19. Sample: peripheral blood.

The DNA of the CDR3 is TGTGCCAGCAGCAATACAGGGGGTCGACTCCACTTT. Its protein is CASSNTGGRLHF. The V gene is TRBV7-9, the J gene TRBJ1-6, with TRBD1 matching 8 bases. The length of the CDR3 is 12 residues. Trimming took 5 bases from V and 16 from J; bases not matched to a gene: 7. In germline, CDR1 is SEHNR, CDR2 FQNEAQ (reference sequence).